This TCR beta chain came from a study of CD8 T cells in Susac syndrome (dated by TCRdb to between 2017 and 2020). Regarding the study in general: Among the Susac syndrome patients who were sequenced, clinically active disease was present in six and clinical remission was observed in eight. Whether CD8+ T cell activation and differentiation in Susac syndrome was antigen driven was tested using repertoire sequencing. At blood withdrawal, Susac syndrome patients were either therapy-naive, taking corticosteroids (in some cases with IVIg as well), or taking IVIg alone. Overall results and qualifications from the work: The number of individuals in the TCR sequencing and HLA analysis was recognized as being relatively small. No clonal expansion was detected in the CD4+ T cell repertoire of Susac syndrome patients.

Comments on this clonotype: Its antigen specificity is not known. No qualities accompany the bases; no much larger clone lies one base away.

RNA was extracted using the RNeasy kit, and roughly 0.45 to 1 microgram was reverse transcribed with random hexamers. TCR beta CDR3 regions were amplified with the immunoSEQ multiplex PCR assay covering 54 Vbeta and 13 Jbeta segments. PCR amplification bias was corrected by using a synthetic template baseline for primer optimization and computational correction. As for the original processing: Reads were annotated to V, D and J genes according to IMGT and were analyzed with immunoSEQ Analyzer, with only productive sequences retained. To calculate clonality, Shannon entropy was normalized by log2 of the number of productive unique sequences and then subtracted from one. For each patient and control, public and private clones were evaluated within the 100 most prevalent clones. Clones were defined as Susac-specific when absent from the healthy and MS cohorts, from about 1,100 published viral clones and from other ImmuneACCESS disease sequences. Using fastp at Q25 and MiXCR, TCRdb reprocessed the public reads and kept productive beta chains. Identical CDR3 proteins give one entry, which carries the most common genes and DNA. Clone size and V and J calls follow TCRdb, not the original study. Recorded for this sample are about 94,000 distinct CDR3 sequences; roughly 94% of them occurred a single time. The top ten clones comprise about 0.29% of the sample.

The CDR3 measures 13 amino acids from cysteine to phenylalanine. Only the CDR3 DNA is retained, 39 bases long and in frame from the first base. CDR1 LGHDT and CDR2 YNNKEL are derived from the germline V gene (reference sequence). V and J are truncated by 0 bases and 12 bases respectively, leaving an intervening sequence of 12 bases. Peripheral blood CD8+ and CD4+ T cells from healthy donors, Susac syndrome patients and multiple sclerosis patients were profiled by high-throughput TCR beta sequencing. Recently defined diagnostic criteria for definite or probable disease were met by the Susac syndrome patients. Bulk CD8+ and CD4+ T cells were purified by magnetic negative isolation, while CD8+ TEMRA cells were enriched using FACS. Blood was drawn into EDTA tubes, processed within 24 hours, and PBMCs were isolated by density gradient centrifugation. PBMCs intended for TCR sequencing were frozen in liquid nitrogen and were later thawed in a 37 degrees C water bath. Purity of sorted or isolated CD4+, CD8+ and CD8+ TEMRA cells was at least 90%.

The sequence joins TRBV3-1 to TRBJ2-1; no D gene can be assigned with confidence. Sequenced: CD4+ T cells from PBMCs. This clonotype was obtained from a human donor with Susac syndrome. The DNA sequence is as follows: TGTGCCAGCAGCCAAGAGAGTCGGTGGGGGCAGTTCTTC. Its protein is CASSQESRWGQFF.